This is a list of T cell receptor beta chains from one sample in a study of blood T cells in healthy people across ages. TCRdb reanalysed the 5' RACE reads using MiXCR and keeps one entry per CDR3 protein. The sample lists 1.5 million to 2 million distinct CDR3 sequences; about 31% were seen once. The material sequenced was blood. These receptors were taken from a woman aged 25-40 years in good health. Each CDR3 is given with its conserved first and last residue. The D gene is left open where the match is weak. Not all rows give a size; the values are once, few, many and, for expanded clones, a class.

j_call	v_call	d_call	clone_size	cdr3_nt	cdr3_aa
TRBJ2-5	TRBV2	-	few	TGTGCCAGCAGTGAAGGGACAGCAAACCAAGAGACCCAGTACTTC	CASSEGTANQETQYF
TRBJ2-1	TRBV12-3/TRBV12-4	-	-	TGTGCCAGCAGTTTAGGTTCTCGACCGGACAATGAGCAGTTCTTC	CASSLGSRPDNEQFF
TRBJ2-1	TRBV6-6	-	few	TGTGCCAGCAATATTAGGGGGACCACCTACAATGAGCAGTTCTTC	CASNIRGTTYNEQFF
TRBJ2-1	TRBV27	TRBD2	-	TGTGCCAGCAGTTTATACCTGACTAGCGGGAGGCACTACAATGAGCAGTTCTTC	CASSLYLTSGRHYNEQFF
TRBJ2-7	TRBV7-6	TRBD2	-	TGTGCCAGCAGCTTAGTACCAAGCGGGATGGTGTACGAGCAGTACTTC	CASSLVPSGMVYEQYF
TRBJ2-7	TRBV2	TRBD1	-	TGTGCCAGCAGTGAAGAGAGTGGGACAGGGCCCTACGAGCAGTACTTC	CASSEESGTGPYEQYF
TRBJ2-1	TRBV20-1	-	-	TGCAGTGCTAGAGGTCAGGGGGGGGCCCATGAGCAGTTCTTC	CSARGQGGAHEQFF
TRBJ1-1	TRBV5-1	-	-	TGCGCCAGCAGCTTGGTCCCCGGTAACACTGAAGCTTTCTTT	CASSLVPGNTEAFF
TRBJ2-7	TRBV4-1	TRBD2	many	TGCGCCAGCAGCCAAGGGACTAGCGGGGTTTACGAGCAGTACTTC	CASSQGTSGVYEQYF
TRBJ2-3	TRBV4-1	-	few	TGCGCCAGCAGCCCCTACGAAGCGGCCGGGACAGATACGCAGTATTTT	CASSPYEAAGTDTQYF
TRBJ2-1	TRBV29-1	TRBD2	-	TGCAGCGTTGAAGAAGGGATAGCGGGCCCCAATGAGCAGTTCTTC	CSVEEGIAGPNEQFF
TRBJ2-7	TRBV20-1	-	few	TGCAGTGCTAGTACGGCAGGGAGGAAAACCGAGCAGTACTTC	CSASTAGRKTEQYF
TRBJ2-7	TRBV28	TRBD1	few	TGTGCCAGCACCCAGGGGGCGCTTGTCTCCTACGAGCAGTACTTC	CASTQGALVSYEQYF
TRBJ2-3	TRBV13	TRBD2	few	TGTGCCAGCAGCTTAACCGGGACTAGCGACACCACAGATACGCAGTATTTT	CASSLTGTSDTTDTQYF
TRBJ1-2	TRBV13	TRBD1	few	TGTGCCAGCAGCAGTACGGTGGTGAGGGGGCAGTCAGAGGGCTACACCTTC	CASSSTVVRGQSEGYTF
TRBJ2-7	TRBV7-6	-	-	TGTGCCAGCAGCTCGCAAACAGGGGGGGCCTACGAGCAGTACTTC	CASSSQTGGAYEQYF
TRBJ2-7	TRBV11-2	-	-	TGTGCCAGCAGCCAAGGACTACTCTACGAGCAGTACTTC	CASSQGLLYEQYF
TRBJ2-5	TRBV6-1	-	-	TGTGCCAGCAGCGACGCCGGGAGTAGCAAAGAGACCCAGTACTTC	CASSDAGSSKETQYF
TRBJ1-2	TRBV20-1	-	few	TGCAGTGCTAACGCGAGAGGGGGAAACTATGGCTACACCTTC	CSANARGGNYGYTF
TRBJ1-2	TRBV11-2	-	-	TGTGCCAGCAGCTTGTGGGCAGGGCATGGCTACACCTTC	CASSLWAGHGYTF
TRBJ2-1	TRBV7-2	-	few	TGTGCCAGCAGCTTAGGTCCCGCTGTTGGGTCCTACAATGAGCAGTTCTTC	CASSLGPAVGSYNEQFF
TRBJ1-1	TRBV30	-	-	TGTGCCTGGAGTCGTTCACCGGCGAACACTGAAGCTTTCTTT	CAWSRSPANTEAFF
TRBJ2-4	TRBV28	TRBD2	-	TGTGCCAGCAGTTTAAATCTCCGGCTAGCGGGAGGAATGGGTCTAGCCAAAAACATTCAGTACTTC	CASSLNLRLAGGMGLAKNIQYF
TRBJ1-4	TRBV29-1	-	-	TGCAGCGTTGAAGGGACCCGAGGTGAAAAACTGTTTTTT	CSVEGTRGEKLFF
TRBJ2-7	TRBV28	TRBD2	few	TGTGCCAGCAGCCCGTGGGTAGGAGCGGGGTCCTACGAGCAGTACTTC	CASSPWVGAGSYEQYF
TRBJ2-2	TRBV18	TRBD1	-	TGTGCCAGCTCACCAAATACCGGGACAGCCTACACCGGGGAGCTGTTTTTT	CASSPNTGTAYTGELFF
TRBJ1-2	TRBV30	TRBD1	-	TGTGCCTGGAGTGTCATGGAGGGGGCGGGAGGCTACACCTTC	CAWSVMEGAGGYTF
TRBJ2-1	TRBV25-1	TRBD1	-	TGTGCCAGCTGCCCCGGACAGGCTTACAATGAGCAGTTCTTC	CASCPGQAYNEQFF
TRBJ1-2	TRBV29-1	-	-	TGCAGCGTTGAAGATGTCGCTGGGGGCCTTGGCTACACCTTC	CSVEDVAGGLGYTF
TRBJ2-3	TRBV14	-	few	TGTGCCAGCAGCCAAGGCGACAGGACCTCAGATACGCAGTATTTT	CASSQGDRTSDTQYF
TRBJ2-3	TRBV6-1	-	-	TGTGCCAGCAGGGCCTCAGCGTTTAGCACAGATACGCAGTATTTT	CASRASAFSTDTQYF
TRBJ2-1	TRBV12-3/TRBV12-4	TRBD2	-	TGTGCCAGCAGTTTAGCGCTAGCGGGGTACTACAATGAGCAGTTCTTC	CASSLALAGYYNEQFF
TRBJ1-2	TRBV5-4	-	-	TGTGCCAGCAGCTTGTGGGAGACAGTCTATGGCTACACCTTC	CASSLWETVYGYTF
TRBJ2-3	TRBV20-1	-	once	TGCAGTGCTCTCCAGGGGGGGTCAGATACGCAGTATTTT	CSALQGGSDTQYF
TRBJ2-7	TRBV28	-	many	TGTGCCAGCGGGTTCTACGAGCAGTACTTC	CASGFYEQYF
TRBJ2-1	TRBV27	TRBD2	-	TGTGCCAGCAGTTTATTCGTGGCGGGAGTAAACAATGAGCAGTTCTTC	CASSLFVAGVNNEQFF
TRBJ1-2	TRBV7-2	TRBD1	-	TGTGCCAGCAGCTCCCAGGCCGGGACAGGAAATGGCTACACCTTC	CASSSQAGTGNGYTF
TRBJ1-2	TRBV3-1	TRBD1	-	TGTGCCAGCAGCCTGGGACAGCTCTCTAACTATGGCTACACCTTC	CASSLGQLSNYGYTF
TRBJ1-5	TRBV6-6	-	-	TGTGCCGGCAGGACCATTTCTAGCAATCAGCCCCAGCATTTT	CAGRTISSNQPQHF
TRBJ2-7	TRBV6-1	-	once	TGTGCCAGCAGTGAAGGGCCAGCCTTCTACGAGCAGTACTTC	CASSEGPAFYEQYF
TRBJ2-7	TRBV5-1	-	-	TGCGCCAGCAGCTTGGCCTCTCCGCGGGGAAACGAGCAGTACTTC	CASSLASPRGNEQYF
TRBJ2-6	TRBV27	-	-	TGTGCCAGCAGTTTGGGGCGGAGAGGGGCCAACGTCCAGACTTTC	CASSLGRRGANVQTF